This TCR beta chain was identified in a study of T cells in Graves' hyperthyroidism and ophthalmopathy. It was 10 ml of fresh peripheral blood that supplied the PBMCs. TCR beta CDR3 sequences were amplified from RNA transcripts. HTBI primers were employed in a first-round RT-PCR of the TCR CDR3. MiXCR, applied by TCRdb to the multiplex PCR reads, yields one record per CDR3 protein. The table includes 300,000 to 450,000 distinct CDR3 sequences, approximately 25% detected once. Of note for this clonotype: Its matching antigen is unknown.

The study's findings and limits: Through a model of 13 V-J features, ophthalmopathy was separated from stable hyperthyroidism.

The V and J ends lost 6 bases and 3 bases, in that order; junction bases with no gene match: 10. Germline CDR1 and CDR2: MDHEN and SYDVKM. The CDR3 is 15 residues long. The sequenced sample consisted of blood. The chain uses TRBV28 and TRBJ1-1; TRBD1 matches 7 bases. The source of this sequence is a middle-aged man with Graves' hyperthyroidism. The CDR3 sequence is CASRGRDSRDTEAFF. The CDR3 DNA is TGTGCCAGCAGAGGCCGGGACAGCCGGGACACTGAAGCTTTCTTT.